This T cell receptor (beta chain) was captured by sequencing in a study of siplizumab effects on memory and regulatory T cells. Per individual sample, about 10^5 TCR templates were assayed. Measured with immunoSEQ multiplex PCR; TCRdb has only the in-frame clones, and not every one. The sample lists 95,000 to 100,000 clones, approximately 91% seen once, with approximately 12% in the top ten. Study-wide points: Naive T cells seemed more diverse than memory cells and seemed major alloresponse contributors. No assignable naive or memory phenotype existed for roughly 80-96% of proliferating CD4+ or CD8+ clones. Unstimulated subsets accounted for the mapping of only a minor share of the clones that were alloreactive.

This clone has a handful of counts. Its matching antigen is unknown. The germline V and J ends were trimmed by 6 bases and 5 bases, with 13 bases remaining between them. The CDR3 spans 13 residues. Germline CDR1 ENHRY, CDR2 SYGVKD. This chain joins TRBV10-3 and TRBJ1-1, with a weak D call TRBD1 (5 bases). The receptor's source is a human donor in good health. Material for sequencing was non-Treg CD4+ T cells sorted from blood. The CDR3 bases are TGTGCCATCAGGAATGGAGGGGCAACTGAAGCTTTCTTT. Protein product: CAIRNGGATEAFF.